The clone carrying this T cell receptor beta chain came up a few times. These data come from a study of shared clonotypes between healthy human individuals. In germline, CDR1 is SGHTA, CDR2 FQGNSA. Trimming cost V 5 bases and J 0 bases, with 20 bases left between them. CDR3 length: 18 residues. This table comes from immunoSEQ multiplex PCR, and its TCRdb copy is limited to in-frame clones, with some not included. The sample contains 900,000 to 1,200,000 clones, around 78% of which appear only once. The sequence was obtained from a man in his late teens or twenties in good health. Some clones in this sample may be carry-over from other donors' samples. The rearrangement links TRBV7-2 to TRBJ2-4; a possible D gene is TRBD1 (6 bases). Sequences were obtained from memory CD4+ T cells from PBMCs. Sample subset: CD45RA-negative fraction. The CDR3 protein is CASSNPLQGPLAKNIQYF. Written as DNA, the CDR3 is TGTGCCAGCAGCAATCCACTACAGGGCCCGTTAGCCAAAAACATTCAGTACTTC.